This T cell receptor (beta chain) was retrieved from a study of blood T cell repertoires in COVID-19. Study context: The samples span acute and convalescent COVID-19 from the United States, Italy and Spain. T cells, B-cell-depleted T cells, or PBMCs provided the cDNA or gDNA that served as material.

Per the original methods: Amplifying reference gene primers gave estimates of nucleated cell counts. Profiling relied on immunoSEQ multiplex PCR, and the TCRdb table lists in-frame clones only, not all of them. D and trimming come from the DNA, and the V and J calls and clone size come from that table. The sample has 200,000 to 300,000 clones; approximately 90% are singletons. CDR3 size: 15 residues. CDR1 SGHAT and CDR2 FQNNGV come from the germline V gene. The J segment lost 0 bases and the V segment lost 7 bases, leaving 4 bases of the junction unmatched. The receptor was isolated from a woman aged 40 to 50 with acute or convalescent COVID-19. This rearrangement joins TRBV11-2 to TRBJ2-7; the match to TRBD2 covers 12 bases. Source material: peripheral blood. The CDR3 DNA reads TGTGCCAGCACCATGACTAGCGGGGGCTCCTACGAGCAGTACGTC. Protein product: CASTMTSGGSYEQYV.